This T cell receptor (beta chain) was profiled in a study of breast tumors, draining lymph nodes, adjacent tissues. General study findings and limits: That most tumor T cells come from lymph nodes remained unproven. Compared with lymph nodes, tumors were less diverse; compared with nontumor tissue, more. Tumor and nontumor repertoires were significantly more similar in luminal-like than in basal-like breast cancer.

Regarding this clonotype: Antigen specificity is unknown.

Germline V gives CDR1 DFQATT, CDR2 SNEGSKA (reference sequence). The ends were cut back, 4 bases at V and 4 bases at J, with 11 bases in the middle. The CDR3 length is 13 residues. TCRdb used MiXCR to reprocess the multiplex PCR reads, holding one entry per CDR3 protein. This sample has 150,000 to 250,000 distinct CDR3 sequences, with 30% to 40% found just once. Samples came from axillary lymph nodes draining the breast cancer. The receptor's source is a female donor with breast cancer. Some clones in this sample may be carry-over from other donors' samples. The rearrangement uses TRBV20-1 and TRBJ1-5, with a weak D call TRBD1 (5 bases). Sample: axillary lymph node tissue. The CDR3 DNA reads as TGCAGTGCTACAAAAGCAGGGAATCAGCCCCAGCATTTT. Translated: CSATKAGNQPQHF.